A selection of T cell receptor beta chains follows, all from one sample in a study of T cells in Graves' hyperthyroidism and ophthalmopathy. TCRdb reanalysed the multiplex PCR reads using MiXCR and keeps one entry per CDR3 protein. The table lists hundreds of thousands of distinct CDR3 sequences, roughly 46% of them singletons. The specimen was peripheral blood or thyroid tissue (not recorded which). These receptors were taken from a woman under 30 with Graves' hyperthyroidism. CDR3s include the opening cysteine and the closing phenylalanine or tryptophan. The order of the fields is D gene, V gene, J gene, clone size, CDR3 protein, CDR3 DNA. A D gene is named only where the DNA matches it firmly. Only part of the rows carry a size: once, few, many, or a class if the clone is expanded.

NA	TRBV7-2	TRBJ1-1	NA	CASSFGSPGTEAFF	TGTGCCAGCAGCTTCGGGTCGCCGGGCACTGAAGCTTTCTTT
NA	TRBV24-1	TRBJ1-5	NA	CATSDGRDARDEPQHF	TGTGCCACCAGTGATGGGAGGGACGCCCGCGATGAGCCCCAGCATTTT
TRBD1	TRBV10-3	TRBJ1-2	NA	CTAMGQGNGYTF	TGTACCGCCATGGGACAGGGGAACGGCTACACCTTC
NA	TRBV2	TRBJ2-5	NA	CASNWGSGVWETQYF	TGTGCCAGCAACTGGGGCAGTGGAGTCTGGGAGACCCAGTACTTC
NA	TRBV11-1	TRBJ1-1	NA	CASRETVEAFF	TGTGCCAGCAGGGAGACAGTTGAAGCTTTCTTT
NA	TRBV7-8	TRBJ1-1	few	CASSLGWGRMNTEAFF	TGTGCCAGCAGCTTGGGCTGGGGAAGAATGAACACTGAAGCTTTCTTT
TRBD2	TRBV29-1	TRBJ2-5	NA	CSVTRLAGRQETQYF	TGCAGCGTTACCAGACTAGCGGGACGTCAAGAGACCCAGTACTTC
TRBD1	TRBV7-8	TRBJ1-4	NA	CASRGDSLNEKLFF	TGTGCCAGCAGAGGGGACAGCTTGAATGAAAAACTGTTTTTT
NA	TRBV2	TRBJ1-1	once	CASGGKHGRTEAFF	TGTGCCAGCGGGGGTAAACACGGGCGGACTGAAGCTTTCTTT
NA	TRBV20-1	TRBJ2-7	NA	CSASESIYEQYF	TGCAGTGCTAGTGAGTCAATCTACGAGCAGTACTTC
TRBD2	TRBV9	TRBJ2-2	few	CASNRGGSNTGELFF	TGTGCCAGCAATCGGGGAGGGTCGAACACCGGGGAGCTGTTTTTT
NA	TRBV6-6	TRBJ2-5	NA	CASNTGVTQYF	TGTGCCAGCAACACGGGCGTGACCCAGTACTTC
NA	TRBV29-1	TRBJ1-5	NA	CSVASGGNQPQHF	TGCAGCGTGGCCTCAGGGGGCAATCAGCCCCAGCATTTT
NA	TRBV25-1	TRBJ1-1	NA	CASSELGQDGEAFF	TGTGCCAGCAGTGAATTAGGCCAGGACGGTGAAGCTTTCTTT
NA	TRBV24-1	TRBJ1-2	NA	CATSASTGTWIGYTF	TGTGCCACCAGTGCTTCAACAGGGACATGGATTGGCTACACCTTC
NA	TRBV20-1	TRBJ1-4	NA	CSARKTLLYEKLFF	TGCAGTGCTCGAAAAACCCTATTATATGAAAAACTGTTTTTT
NA	TRBV25-1	TRBJ1-2	NA	CAGSLRDGLTLHGYTF	TGTGCCGGCAGCCTTCGGGACGGTCTAACCCTCCATGGCTACACCTTC
NA	TRBV2	TRBJ1-5	few	CASSTGPNQPQHF	TGTGCCAGCAGTACGGGCCCTAATCAGCCCCAGCATTTT
TRBD1	TRBV5-1	TRBJ1-1	NA	CASSSPRDSTVNTQAFF	TGCGCCAGCAGCTCACCGAGGGACAGCACAGTGAACACTCAAGCTTTCTTT
NA	TRBV29-1	TRBJ1-3	NA	CSAVGGAYSGNTIYF	TGCAGCGCCGTAGGGGGGGCTTACTCTGGAAACACCATATATTTT
TRBD1	TRBV11-1	TRBJ2-7	NA	CASSPLRGRTKYEQYF	TGTGCCAGCAGTCCACTCAGGGGGCGCACCAAATACGAGCAGTACTTC
NA	TRBV29-1	TRBJ1-1	NA	CSVEKGPENTEAFF	TGCAGCGTTGAAAAGGGGCCTGAGAACACTGAAGCTTTCTTT
NA	TRBV15	TRBJ1-2	many	CATSREKGGYTF	TGTGCCACCAGCAGAGAGAAAGGAGGCTACACCTTC
TRBD1	TRBV10-3	TRBJ2-2	many	CAISLTGDTGELFF	TGTGCCATCAGCCTCACAGGGGACACCGGGGAGCTGTTTTTT
TRBD1	TRBV15	TRBJ1-4	NA	CATTTGRHEKLFF	TGTGCCACCACGACAGGGAGGCATGAAAAACTGTTTTTT